Detailed here is one TCR beta chain. Germline lookup yields CDR1 SGHDT and CDR2 YYEEEE. With V trimmed by 3 bases and J by 2 bases, 11 bases remained unmatched. This CDR3 region has 16 residues. In the authors' methods: The assay estimated nucleated cells by amplifying reference gene primers. Only in-frame clones appear in the TCRdb table, and some are missing; sequencing was by immunoSEQ multiplex PCR. V and J calls and clone size are given by that table; D and trimming were obtained from the DNA. The sample lists 130,000 to 150,000 clones, roughly 88% occurring once. This sample is part of a study of blood T cell repertoires in COVID-19. The overall study: Donors in the United States, Italy and Spain gave samples during acute or convalescent COVID-19.

This chain links TRBV5-6 with TRBJ2-7, with 7 bases that match TRBD1. Material: peripheral blood. The sequence came from a woman between 45 and 60 years old with acute or convalescent COVID-19. CDR3 sequence (DNA): TGTGCCAGCAGCTCACAACAGGGGCGTAACCCCTACGAGCAGTACTTC. Protein product: CASSSQQGRNPYEQYF.